A single T cell receptor beta chain is shown here with its context. These data belong to a study of beta chain features in type 1 diabetes. Germline-derived CDR1 and CDR2 are KGHSH and LQKENI. The CDR3 has 14 residues. Trimming cost V 0 bases and J 5 bases; bases outside gene matches: 3. Purity (above 95%) was reached by all sorted populations. Expressed TCRB transcripts got sequenced, as all isolated RNA was reverse transcribed. Using immunoSEQ multiplex PCR, the repertoire was profiled, and TCRdb retains in-frame clones only, with some absent. The table includes some 330,000 clones, 9.5% to 12% detected once.

This clonotype was sampled from a woman aged 25-40 years in good health. The genes are TRBV18 and TRBJ2-5; 7 bases agree with TRBD1. Material for sequencing was naive CD4+ T cells from blood. The CDR3 coding sequence is TGTGCCAGCTCACCACCGACAGGGTCGGAGACCCAGTACTTC. Translated: CASSPPTGSETQYF.